Following are 30 T cell receptor beta chains from one sample sequenced in a study of beta chain features in type 1 diabetes (dated by TCRdb to 2016 to 2018). Overall results and qualifications from the work: Type 1 diabetes patients showed a moderate but significant shortening of TCRB CDR3 length in all four CD4+ subsets.

To prepare the library, the immunoSEQ multiplex PCR assay was applied. All of the isolated RNA was reverse transcribed with the High Capacity cDNA Reverse Transcription Kit, so expressed TCRB transcripts were sequenced. Here the immuneACCESS table is served through TCRdb, limited to in-frame sequences with V and J called. Missing clones are a known gap in these copies; in checked studies unresolved V genes cover under half, and the rest lacks a known reason. Counted in this sample were approximately 730,000 clones; 10% to 15% of them appeared once. The ten biggest clones cover 0.022% of the sample. Their cognate antigens are unknown. The sample comprised naive CD4+ T cells from blood. The cell subset or site label for this specimen denotes: true naive CD4+ T cells. The receptors shown here come from a man aged 18 to 30 with type 1 diabetes.

The V and J genes are TRBV14 and TRBJ2-1; 8 bases line up with TRBD2. This CDR3 region has 14 residues. Germline V lookup: CDR1 SGHDN, CDR2 FVKESK. The V segment lost 2 bases and the J segment 12 bases; nucleotides outside the gene matches: 9. The CDR3 sequence: CASSQYDAGGPQFF. CDR3 nucleotides: TGTGCCAGCAGCCAATACGATGCGGGGGGTCCGCAGTTCTTC.

This clone was counted a few times. The chain recombines TRBV20-1 with TRBJ1-2, with D unresolved. Trimming removed 6 bases from V and 8 bases from J, with 13 bases in between. CDR3 size: 11 residues. Germline V gene data show CDR1 as DFQATT and CDR2 as SNEGSKA (reference sequence). DNA for the CDR3: TGCAGTGCACTCCGACAACCCGGCTACACCTTC. Its translation: CSALRQPGYTF.

This clone turned up a few times. The chain employs TRBV19 and TRBJ2-1, with TRBD2 identical over 11 bases. Germline-derived CDR1 and CDR2 are LNHDA and SQIVND (reference sequence). There are 15 residues in the CDR3. Trimming removed 3 bases from V and 9 bases from J; junction bases left unmatched: 7. For the CDR3, the DNA is TGTGCCAGTAGTATGGTTAGCGGGGGGGCCATTGAGCAGTTCTTC. Amino acid sequence: CASSMVSGGAIEQFF.

Notes on this clone: The sample has other DNA sequences that encode this CDR3 too. The chain employs TRBV5-1 and TRBJ2-3; the match to TRBD2 covers 9 bases. The V segment lost 0 bases and the J segment 4 bases; nucleotides outside the gene matches: 0. The CDR3 covers 14 residues. Germline V gene sequence: CDR1 SGHRS, CDR2 YFSETQ. CDR3 bases: TGCGCCAGCAGCTTGGGCGGGGGGGCAGATACGCAGTATTTT. It encodes CASSLGGGADTQYF.

This chain links TRBV5-6 with TRBJ1-2, with D unresolved. The germline V gene has CDR1 SGHDT and CDR2 YYEEEE. V gave up 4 bases and J gave up 0 bases, with 7 bases separating them. The CDR3 has 13 amino acids. CDR3 nucleotide sequence: TGTGCCAGCAGCCCGGGGTCTAACTATGGCTACACCTTC. This gives the protein CASSPGSNYGYTF.

This clone has only a few counts. The CDR3 DNA reads TGTGCCAGCAGCCTCAGACGACAGGGCTCTGGGGCCAACGTCCTGACTTTC. It is translated as CASSLRRQGSGANVLTF. J is TRBJ2-6 and V is TRBV7-9; 7 bases are a match to TRBD1. CDR3 length equals 17 residues. From germline, CDR1 is SEHNR and CDR2 FQNEAQ (reference sequence). V trimming: 5 bases; J trimming: 0 bases; junction bases outside the gene matches: 7.

The V call is TRBV15, the J call TRBJ2-7; possible D gene TRBD1, 5 bases. Germline CDR1 and CDR2: LNHNV and YYDKDF (reference sequence). This CDR3 has 13 residues. V dropped 3 bases and J dropped 3 bases, with 9 bases sitting between them. In DNA, the CDR3 is TGTGCCACCAGCAGGTCACAGGTCTACGAGCAGTACTTC. Translated: CATSRSQVYEQYF.

The chain employs TRBV7-9 and TRBJ1-5, with TRBD1 as a possible D gene (6 bases). The length of the CDR3 is 13 residues. The V gene lost 5 bases and the J gene lost 5 bases, with 10 bases spanning the gap. Germline values: CDR1 SEHNR, CDR2 FQNEAQ (reference sequence). This chain's CDR3 is CASSKDSYQPQHF. The CDR3 nucleotides read TGTGCCAGCAGCAAGGACAGCTATCAGCCCCAGCATTTT.

The chain has TRBV6-5 and TRBJ2-5, with D possibly being TRBD1 (6 bases). V lost 5 bases and J 2 bases, leaving 12 bases between the germline ends. The CDR3 length is 14 residues. Germline V gives CDR1 MNHEY, CDR2 SVGAGI. This CDR3 reads CASSDRQAQETQYF. In DNA, the CDR3 is TGTGCCAGCAGTGACCGACAGGCGCAAGAGACCCAGTACTTC.

A few counts support this clone. The rearrangement joins TRBV15 to TRBJ1-5; TRBD1 aligns across 7 bases. CDR1 and CDR2 (germline): LNHNV, YYDKDF (reference sequence). CDR3 length: 16 residues. Trimming took 4 bases from V and 5 from J; bases not matched to a gene: 11. The CDR3 sequence: CATSKTGDRVDQPQHF. In DNA form, the CDR3 reads TGTGCCACCAGCAAAACAGGGGATAGGGTCGATCAGCCCCAGCATTTT.

The chain uses TRBV4-1 and TRBJ2-1; 8 nucleotides match TRBD2. The CDR3 is 17 amino acids. The germline CDR1 and CDR2 sequences are MGHRA and YSYEKL. With V trimmed by 0 bases and J by 3 bases, 7 bases remained unmatched. CDR3 protein: CASSQEASGFVYNEQFF. The CDR3 nucleotides are TGCGCCAGCAGCCAAGAGGCTAGCGGGTTTGTCTACAATGAGCAGTTCTTC.

The chain has TRBV10-3 and TRBJ1-1; 8 bases map to TRBD1. Germline V gene lookup returns CDR1 ENHRY and CDR2 SYGVKD. The CDR3 loop spans 14 amino acids. After removal of 5 bases from V and 7 bases from J, the junction contained 9 bases not matched to a gene. CDR3 sequence: CAISSRGHDGEAFF. CDR3 coding DNA: TGTGCCATCAGTTCCAGGGGGCATGACGGTGAAGCTTTCTTT.

The chain carries TRBV6-5 and TRBJ2-4, with D tentatively TRBD1 or TRBD2 (5 bases each). V was cut by 6 bases and J by 5 bases, with 11 bases left in between. This CDR3 has 13 residues. CDR1 and CDR2 (germline): MNHEY, SVGAGI. The CDR3 region has the DNA TGTGCCAGCAGCTCCGGGACGGAAAACATTCAGTACTTC. The encoded protein is CASSSGTENIQYF.

The genes are TRBV7-2 and TRBJ2-1; no firm D call. Germline loops: CDR1 SGHTA, CDR2 FQGNSA. This CDR3 has 14 amino acids. V was cut by 3 bases and J by 5 bases, with 11 bases left in between. The CDR3 DNA sequence: TGTGCCAGCAGCTTGGCGAAAGGGAACAATGAGCAGTTCTTC. Translating it yields CASSLAKGNNEQFF.

A few counts support this clone. This chain links TRBV7-6 with TRBJ1-5; no reliable D call. In germline, CDR1 is SGHVS, CDR2 FNYEAQ. The V gene lost 4 bases and the J gene lost 5 bases, with 15 bases spanning the gap. This CDR3 is built from 15 residues. CDR3 residues: CASSSHAGEYQPQHF. In DNA form, the CDR3 reads TGTGCCAGCAGCTCCCACGCCGGGGAATATCAGCCCCAGCATTTT.

This clone showed up just a few times. The chain recombines TRBV12-5 with TRBJ2-1; no clear D gene. V was shortened by 1 base and J by 6 bases, with 13 bases between the two germline ends. The CDR3 is made up of 15 amino acids. Germline V gene sequence: CDR1 LGHNT, CDR2 FRNRAP. The CDR3 sequence: CASGLGQTIINEQFF. As DNA, the CDR3 is TGTGCTAGTGGTTTGGGTCAGACAATCATCAATGAGCAGTTCTTC.

This clone was observed a few times. V is TRBV27 and J is TRBJ1-4; D remains ambiguous. Deletions cut 4 bases from V and 4 bases from J, with 10 bases between. Germline V gene data show CDR1 as MNHEY and CDR2 as SMNVEV (reference sequence). The CDR3 has 14 amino acids. CDR3 coding DNA: TGTGCCAGCAGTTCTATGACACTTAATGAAAAACTGTTTTTT. Translation gives CASSSMTLNEKLFF.

The chain has TRBV11-2 and TRBJ1-1; D is unresolved. The germline V and J ends were trimmed by 6 bases and 1 base, with 9 bases remaining between them. The CDR3 runs to 13 residues. The V gene's germline CDR1 is SGHAT and CDR2 FQNNGV. The CDR3 reads CASRTPRNTEAFF. The CDR3 bases are TGTGCCAGCAGGACTCCTCGGAACACTGAAGCTTTCTTT.

In this sample, this clone turned up a few times. The CDR3 region has the DNA TGTGCCAGCAGCTTAACCCCGACAGGGGACGGGGAGACCCAGTACTTC. Translated: CASSLTPTGDGETQYF. The V gene is TRBV7-9, the J gene TRBJ2-5, with TRBD1 matching over 8 bases. CDR3 length: 16 residues. CDR1 is SEHNR, CDR2 FQNEAQ, per germline (reference sequence). The J segment lost 5 bases and the V segment lost 2 bases, leaving 10 bases of the junction unmatched.

The rearrangement uses TRBV7-2 and TRBJ2-3; D not certain. Germline-derived CDR1 and CDR2 are SGHTA and FQGNSA. V dropped 2 bases and J dropped 6 bases, with 9 bases sitting between them. There are 13 residues in the CDR3. CDR3 DNA: TGTGCCAGCAGCTTACGGCTTTCCGATACGCAGTATTTT. This encodes CASSLRLSDTQYF.

This clone was observed a handful of times. The J gene is TRBJ2-7, the V gene TRBV28; 7 nucleotides align to TRBD1. The V and J ends lost 4 bases and 4 bases, in that order; junction bases with no gene match: 13. Germline CDR1 reads MDHEN; CDR2 reads SYDVKM. The CDR3 consists of 16 residues. CDR3 sequence: CASSSQGGRGWYEQYF. In nucleotides, the CDR3 is TGTGCCAGCAGTTCCCAAGGGGGCAGGGGGTGGTACGAGCAGTACTTC. The full variable domain, with the rest looked up from reference TRBV28 and TRBJ2-7, is DVKVTQSSRYLVKRTGEKVFLECVQDMDHENMFWYRQDPGLGLRLIYFSYDVKMKEKGDIPEGYSVSREKKERFSLILESASTNQTSMYLCASSSQGGRGWYEQYFGPGTRLTVT.

This clone has a handful of counts. The same CDR3 is also encoded by other DNA sequences in this sample. This chain connects TRBV6-5 to TRBJ1-6, with 9 bases lining up with TRBD1. V lost 6 bases to trimming and J lost 7 bases; unmatched junction nucleotides: 4. Germline V gene data show CDR1 as MNHEY and CDR2 as SVGAGI. The CDR3 contains 14 residues. CDR3 nucleotides: TGTGCCAGCAGCCCGGGGACAGGGAATTCACCCCTCCACTTT. Its protein product is CASSPGTGNSPLHF.

The chain combines TRBV6-1 with TRBJ2-7; 9 positions agree with TRBD1. The CDR3 totals 14 residues. Germline CDR1 reads MNHNS; CDR2 reads SASEGT. The junction had 7 bases not matched to a gene; V was cut back by 5 bases and J by 5 bases. This CDR3 reads CASSPGQGLNEQYF. The CDR3 region has the DNA TGTGCCAGCAGTCCAGGACAGGGGCTAAACGAGCAGTACTTC.

The chain links TRBV30 to TRBJ2-7, with a possible D match to TRBD2 (6 bases). Germline V gene lookup returns CDR1 GTSNPN and CDR2 SVGIG (reference sequence). The V and J ends lost 1 base and 2 bases respectively, with 12 bases between them. The CDR3 sequence is 14 residues long. CDR3: CAWSARGLAYEQYF. The CDR3 bases are TGTGCCTGGAGTGCACGGGGGTTGGCCTACGAGCAGTACTTC.

The rearrangement joins TRBV5-1 to TRBJ1-1; no firm D call. This CDR3 region has 11 residues. Germline V gene data show CDR1 as SGHRS and CDR2 as YFSETQ. The ends were cut back, 7 bases at V and 3 bases at J, with 7 bases in the middle. CDR3: CASASYTEAFF. The CDR3 region has the DNA TGCGCCAGCGCCAGCTACACTGAAGCTTTCTTT.

This clone showed up just a few times. The rearrangement links TRBV9 to TRBJ2-7; TRBD1 matches at 7 bases. Germline loops: CDR1 SGDLS, CDR2 YYNGEE. The CDR3 consists of 14 residues. Germline trimming cut 2 bases from V and 5 bases from J; bases unmatched to any gene: 7. The CDR3 spells CASSVRQGEDEQYF. CDR3 nucleotide sequence: TGTGCCAGCAGCGTGCGACAGGGTGAGGACGAGCAGTACTTC.

CDR3 in amino acids: CAIIGQTDTEAFF. CDR3 DNA sequence: TGTGCCATCATTGGACAGACGGACACTGAAGCTTTCTTT. The rearrangement links TRBV10-3 to TRBJ1-1; D perhaps matches TRBD1 (6 bases). CDR3 length equals 13 residues. Trimming left V 7 bases short and J 3 bases short, with 12 bases between. Germline loops: CDR1 ENHRY, CDR2 SYGVKD.

The chain combines TRBV7-5 with TRBJ1-5. TRBV7-5 is given as a pseudogene. The CDR3 consists of 17 residues. The CDR3 DNA sequence: TGTGTCAGAAACCCTGACGGGACGGAATATAGCAATCAGCCCCAGCATTTT. It specifies CVRNPDGTEYSNQPQHF.

This clone appeared a few times. The chain has TRBV27 and TRBJ2-4; 11 bases agree with TRBD1. This CDR3 spans 14 amino acids. Unmatched junction bases numbered 6, after V lost 5 bases and J lost 9 bases. Germline V gene data show CDR1 as MNHEY and CDR2 as SMNVEV (reference sequence). As DNA, the CDR3 is TGTGCCAGCAGTAGGGGACAGGGGGACAGCATTCAGTACTTC. It is translated as CASSRGQGDSIQYF.

In its sample, this clone was seen a few times. The genes are TRBV7-9 and TRBJ2-5; no definite D call. The CDR3 sequence is 12 residues long. Germline assignment: CDR1 SEHNR and CDR2 FQNEAQ (reference sequence). Trimming removed 6 bases from V and 0 bases from J, with 5 bases in between. As DNA, the CDR3 is TGTGCCAGCAGACCCGACCAAGAGACCCAGTACTTC. Translation gives CASRPDQETQYF.